The sequence of this TCR beta chain was determined in a study of blood T cell repertoires in COVID-19. The CDR3 is 19 amino acids. Looked up from germline, CDR1 is SGHAT and CDR2 is FQNNGV. The V gene lost 5 bases and the J gene lost 1 base, with 21 bases spanning the gap. Produced via immunoSEQ multiplex PCR; TCRdb's table is partial and in-frame only. The sample records about 200,000 clones, approximately 89% being singletons. Across under 25 US areas, participants ranged in age from about 18 to 100 years. Specimen: PBMCs or T cells enriched from blood (not recorded which). The source is a woman aged 35 to 49 with acute COVID-19. The chain is built from TRBV11-2 and TRBJ1-6; the D gene is possibly TRBD1 (5 bases). CDR3 in DNA: TGTGCCAGCAGCGCTTATTCTCCAGGGCATAAATCCTATAATTCACCCCTCCACTTT. This gives the protein CASSAYSPGHKSYNSPLHF. Complete variable domain (other parts from reference TRBV11-2 and TRBJ1-6): EAGVAQSPRYKIIEKRQSVAFWCNPISGHATLYWYQQILGQGPKLLIQFQNNGVVDDSQLPKDRFSAERLKGVDSTLKIQPAKLEDSAVYLCASSAYSPGHKSYNSPLHFGNGTRLTVT.